This TCR beta chain was sequenced for a study of T cell changes during pregnancy in multiple sclerosis. The V segment lost 4 bases and the J segment 2 bases; nucleotides outside the gene matches: 7. Germline CDR1 and CDR2: SGDLS and YYNGEE. CDR3 size: 15 residues. TCRdb keeps only in-frame clones here, not all; method: immunoSEQ multiplex PCR. The repertoire holds 50,000 or so clones, with 85% to 95% as singletons. Specimen: CD4+ T cells from peripheral blood mononuclear cells, collected in the third trimester of pregnancy. This receptor was identified in a female donor with multiple sclerosis, enrolled in a pregnancy study. The chain carries TRBV9 and TRBJ2-7, with 9 nucleotides matching TRBD1. This chain's CDR3 is CASSLRDRDTYEQYF. DNA for the CDR3: TGTGCCAGCAGCCTCCGGGACAGGGACACCTACGAGCAGTACTTC.